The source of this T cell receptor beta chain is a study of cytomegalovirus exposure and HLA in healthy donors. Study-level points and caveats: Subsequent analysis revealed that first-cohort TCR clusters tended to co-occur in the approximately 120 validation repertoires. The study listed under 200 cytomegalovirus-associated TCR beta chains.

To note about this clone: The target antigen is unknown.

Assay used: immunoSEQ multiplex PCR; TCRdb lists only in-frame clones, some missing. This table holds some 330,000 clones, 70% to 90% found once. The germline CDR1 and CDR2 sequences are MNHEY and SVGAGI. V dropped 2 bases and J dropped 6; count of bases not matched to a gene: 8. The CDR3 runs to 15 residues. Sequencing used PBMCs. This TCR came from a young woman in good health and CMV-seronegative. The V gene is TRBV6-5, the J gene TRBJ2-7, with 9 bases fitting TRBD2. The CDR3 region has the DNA TGTGCCAGCAGTTACGGGGCGGGAGGGCCGGGCGAGCAGTACTTC. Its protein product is CASSYGAGGPGEQYF.